What follows is one T cell receptor (beta chain) and its context. Its antigen is unidentified. CDR1 MNHNS and CDR2 SASEGT come from the germline V gene. The ends were cut back, 8 bases at V and 3 bases at J, with 11 bases in the middle. This CDR3 contains 13 residues. These data belong to a study of long-term antiretroviral therapy in people with HIV. Whole-study findings and limits: ART preceded a rise in diversity that nonetheless stayed lower than in transplant donor controls.

Survey-level resolution applied to immunoSEQ assay v3.0. Here immunoSEQ multiplex PCR was the method, and the copy in TCRdb shows in-frame clones only, minus some. The profile shows more than 15,000 clones, roughly 90% of them singletons. The chain joins TRBV6-1 to TRBJ1-3, with D unclear. The sequence was collected from a man aged 60 to 69 with HIV. Material: unsorted PBMCs, obtained 0.3 years after starting antiretroviral therapy. The CDR3 DNA reads as TGTGCCAGCCCCGTGGACGGTGGAAACACCATATATTTT. This codes for CASPVDGGNTIYF.